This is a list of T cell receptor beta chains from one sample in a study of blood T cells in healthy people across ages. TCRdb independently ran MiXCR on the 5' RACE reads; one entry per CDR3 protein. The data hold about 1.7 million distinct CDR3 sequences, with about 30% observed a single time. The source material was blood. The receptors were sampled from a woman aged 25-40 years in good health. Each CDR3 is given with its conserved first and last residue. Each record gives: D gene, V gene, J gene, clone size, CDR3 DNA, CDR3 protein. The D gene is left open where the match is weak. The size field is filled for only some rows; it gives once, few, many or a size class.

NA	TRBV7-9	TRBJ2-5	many	TGTGCCAGCGGGACTTGGGACGGTCCAGAGACCCAGTACTTC	CASGTWDGPETQYF
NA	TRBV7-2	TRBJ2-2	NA	TGTGCCAGCAGCTTCAGGGGTGGGCCCGGGGAGCTGTTTTTT	CASSFRGGPGELFF
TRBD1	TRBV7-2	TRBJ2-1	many	TGTGCCAGCAGCTCAACAGGGGCCTATGAGCAGTTCTTC	CASSSTGAYEQFF
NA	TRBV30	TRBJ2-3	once	TGTGCCTGGAGGCAAGGGGGGATGGCAGATACGCAGTATTTT	CAWRQGGMADTQYF
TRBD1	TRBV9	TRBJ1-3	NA	TGTGCCGGCAGCGTAGCGGGAGGGGGCAAGAGCTCTGGAAACACCATATATTTT	CAGSVAGGGKSSGNTIYF
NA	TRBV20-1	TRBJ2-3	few	TGCAGTGCTATCGGGGTCACAGATACGCAGTATTTT	CSAIGVTDTQYF
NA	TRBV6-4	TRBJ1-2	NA	TGTGCCAGCAGCCCGGATGGACCCGGGAACTATGGCTACACCTTC	CASSPDGPGNYGYTF
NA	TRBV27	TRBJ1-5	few	TGTGCCAGCAGTCGTACTCCAGGGAATCAGCCCCAGCATTTT	CASSRTPGNQPQHF
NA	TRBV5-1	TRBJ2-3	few	TGCGCCAGTAATTCCGGGCCATCGGAGGGTACGCAGTATTTT	CASNSGPSEGTQYF
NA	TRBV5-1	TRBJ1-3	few	TGCGCCAGCAGCTTCGGAATCTCTGGAAACACCATATATTTT	CASSFGISGNTIYF
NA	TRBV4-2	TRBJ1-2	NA	TGTGCCAGCAGCCAAGGAGGAGGGAGTTTTGCCGACAGGAACTATGGCTACACCTTC	CASSQGGGSFADRNYGYTF
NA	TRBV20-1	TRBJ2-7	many	TGCAGTGCTAGAGATTTTAAACAGGGCTCCTACGAGCAGTACTTC	CSARDFKQGSYEQYF
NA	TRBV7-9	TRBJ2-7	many	TGTGCCAGCAGCCCCTCGGCCCCTCAGCAGTACTTC	CASSPSAPQQYF
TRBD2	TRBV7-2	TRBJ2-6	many	TGTGCCAGCAGACCTAAGGGACTAGCGGGAGTTCGTCCCTTAGTCCTGACTTTC	CASRPKGLAGVRPLVLTF
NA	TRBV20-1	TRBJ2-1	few	TGCAGTGCCGTCAACCCAGCGGAGTCCTACAATGAGCAGTTCTTC	CSAVNPAESYNEQFF
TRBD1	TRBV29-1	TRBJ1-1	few	TGCAGCGTTGAAGATGGACAGGGGGCGGTTGAAGCTTTCTTT	CSVEDGQGAVEAFF
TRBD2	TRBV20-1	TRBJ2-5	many	TGCAGTGCTAGTACTAGCGGGGGGTCACAAGAGACCCAGTACTTC	CSASTSGGSQETQYF
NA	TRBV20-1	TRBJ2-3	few	TGCAGTGCAACTCCTCTGCGGGGGCGGGGAGATACGCAGTATTTT	CSATPLRGRGDTQYF
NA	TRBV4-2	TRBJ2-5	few	TGTGCCAGCAGCCAAGGATCCGGGGTCGGGATGATTTTACGCAATGAGCAGTACTTC	CASSQGSGVGMILRNEQYF
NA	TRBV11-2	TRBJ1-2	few	TGTGCCAGCAGCTTGGGCCTCCAGGGACTCGACTATGGCTACACCTTC	CASSLGLQGLDYGYTF
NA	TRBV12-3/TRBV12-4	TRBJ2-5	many	TGTGCCAGCAGTTTAAATGGCGTAGAGACCCAGTACTTC	CASSLNGVETQYF
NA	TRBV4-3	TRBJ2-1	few	TGCGCCAGCAGCCTTAATCAGTGGGGTAATGAGCAGTTCTTC	CASSLNQWGNEQFF
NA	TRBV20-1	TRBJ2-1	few	TGCAGTGCTCGATATGACCGGACCTACAATGAGCAGTTCTTC	CSARYDRTYNEQFF
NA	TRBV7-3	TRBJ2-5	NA	TGTGCCAGCAGCTTCGCCCCAGGTTTCGAGGAGACCCAGTACTTC	CASSFAPGFEETQYF
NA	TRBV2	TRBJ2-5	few	TGTGCCAGCAGTGAAACAACTGTCCAAGAGACCCAGTACTTC	CASSETTVQETQYF
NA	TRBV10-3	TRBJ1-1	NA	TGTGCCACCCTCTTCCCGGGGAACACTGAAGCTTTCTTT	CATLFPGNTEAFF
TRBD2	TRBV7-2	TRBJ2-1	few	TGTGCCATCGGGGGGACTAGCGGGACCGATGAGCAGTTCTTC	CAIGGTSGTDEQFF
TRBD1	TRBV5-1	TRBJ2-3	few	TGCGCCAGCGGGCTCGGGACAGTCTTAGCAGATACGCAGTATTTT	CASGLGTVLADTQYF
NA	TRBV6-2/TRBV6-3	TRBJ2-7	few	TGTGCCAGCAGGAATGGGGGCGAAGCCTACGAGCAGTACTTC	CASRNGGEAYEQYF
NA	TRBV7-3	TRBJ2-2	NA	TGTGCCAGCAGCTTAACCCGGACAGAGGGTGCCGGGGAGCTGTTTTTT	CASSLTRTEGAGELFF
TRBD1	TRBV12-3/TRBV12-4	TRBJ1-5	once	TGTGCCAGCAGTGAACGACAGGGCGAAGACAATCAGCCCCAGCATTTT	CASSERQGEDNQPQHF
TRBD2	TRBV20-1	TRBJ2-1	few	TGCAGTGCTCTTCTCGGACTAGCGGCAGGGAATGAGCAGTTCTTC	CSALLGLAAGNEQFF
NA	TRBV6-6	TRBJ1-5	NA	TGTGCCAGCAGTTACTCGATACAGCAGCCCCAGCATTTT	CASSYSIQQPQHF
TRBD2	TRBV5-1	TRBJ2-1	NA	TGCGCCAGCAGCCCCGCAGGGACTAGCGGGAGGGCCGGCCTGGGTGAGCAGTTCTTC	CASSPAGTSGRAGLGEQFF
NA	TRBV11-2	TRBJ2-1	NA	TGTGCCAGCAGTTCTACTAGTCCCTCCTACGAGCAGTTCTTC	CASSSTSPSYEQFF
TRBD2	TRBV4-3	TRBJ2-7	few	TGCGCCAGCAGCCAGGCGACCATCGGACTAGCGGGAGGGCCGCGCGAGCAGTACTTC	CASSQATIGLAGGPREQYF
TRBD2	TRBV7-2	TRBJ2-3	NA	TGTGCCAGCAGCGACCCGGGACTAGCGGGCACGCAGTATTTT	CASSDPGLAGTQYF
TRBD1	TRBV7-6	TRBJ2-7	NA	TGTGCCAGCAGCCCGACAGGGACCGTATCCTACGAGCAGTACTTC	CASSPTGTVSYEQYF
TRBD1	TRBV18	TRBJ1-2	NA	TGTGCCAGCTCACCAGGCCAGGGGGCGGATAACTATGGCTACACCTTC	CASSPGQGADNYGYTF
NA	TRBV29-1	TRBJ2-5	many	TGCAGCGCCGCGGGACCCCAAGAGACCCAGTACTTC	CSAAGPQETQYF
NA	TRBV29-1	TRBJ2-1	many	TGCAGCGTTGAAGATCTGAGCGGGGCAGGGGGTACCCCCTACAATGAGCAGTTCTTC	CSVEDLSGAGGTPYNEQFF
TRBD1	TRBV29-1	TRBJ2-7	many	TGCAGCGGAGGACAGGGAGAGTCCTACGAGCAGTACTTC	CSGGQGESYEQYF
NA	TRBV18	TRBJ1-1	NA	TGTGCCAGCTCACTCGGGACGAAGAGTACCCTGGCTTTCTTT	CASSLGTKSTLAFF
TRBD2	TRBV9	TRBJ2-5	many	TGTGCCAGCAGTCAGAGCGGGGTACAAGAGACCCAGTACTTC	CASSQSGVQETQYF
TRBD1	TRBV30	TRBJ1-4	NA	TGTGCCTGGAGTGTACTGGGACAGCCTGAAAAACTGTTTTTT	CAWSVLGQPEKLFF
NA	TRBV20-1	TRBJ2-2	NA	TGCAGTGCTAGTCGTCGGGAGCTGTTTTTT	CSASRRELFF
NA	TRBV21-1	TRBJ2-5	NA	TGTGCCAGCAGCTCCCAGACAGGGGCGAGACAAGAGACCCAGTACTTC	CASSSQTGARQETQYF
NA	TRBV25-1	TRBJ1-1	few	TGTGCCAGCAAGGGGGTTAGGACTGAAGCTTTCTTT	CASKGVRTEAFF
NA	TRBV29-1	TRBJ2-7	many	TGCAGCGTGGCAAACCTGACAGCTTTAGGGTACGAGCAGTACTTC	CSVANLTALGYEQYF
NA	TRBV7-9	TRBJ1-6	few	TGTGCCAGCACCGACGCAGTTGGATCACCCCTCCACTTT	CASTDAVGSPLHF
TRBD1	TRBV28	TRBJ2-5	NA	TGTGCCAGCAGTCCGTTGACAGGGAACCAAGAGACCCAGTACTTC	CASSPLTGNQETQYF
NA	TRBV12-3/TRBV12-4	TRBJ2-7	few	TGTGCCAGCAGTCTACAGGTTTTGTCTAGCGAGCAGTACTTC	CASSLQVLSSEQYF
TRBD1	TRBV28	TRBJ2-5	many	TGTGCCAGCAGTTTTTTGGGGACAGGGGAAGAGACCCAGTACTTC	CASSFLGTGEETQYF
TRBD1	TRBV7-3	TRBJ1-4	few	TGTGCCAGCAGTTTGACAGGGGCCCCTGAAAAACTGTTTTTT	CASSLTGAPEKLFF
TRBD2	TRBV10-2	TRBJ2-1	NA	TGCGCCAGCAGTTCTTATCGCGGGGGGCGAACCTTCGACGAGACCCAGTTCTTC	CASSSYRGGRTFDETQFF